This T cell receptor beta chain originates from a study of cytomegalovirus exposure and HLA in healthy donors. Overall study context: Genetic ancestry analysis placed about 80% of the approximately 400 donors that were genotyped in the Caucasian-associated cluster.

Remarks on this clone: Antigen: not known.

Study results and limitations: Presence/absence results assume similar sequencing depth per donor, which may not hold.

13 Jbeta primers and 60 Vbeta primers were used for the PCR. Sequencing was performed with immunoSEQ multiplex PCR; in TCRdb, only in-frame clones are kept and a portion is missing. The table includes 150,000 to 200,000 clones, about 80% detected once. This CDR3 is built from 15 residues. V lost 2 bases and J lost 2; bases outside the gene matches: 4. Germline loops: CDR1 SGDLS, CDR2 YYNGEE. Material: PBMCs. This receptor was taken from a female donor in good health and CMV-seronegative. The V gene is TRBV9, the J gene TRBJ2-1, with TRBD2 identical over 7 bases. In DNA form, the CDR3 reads TGTGCCAGCAGCGTTACTAGCGAACCCTACAATGAGCAGTTCTTC. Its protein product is CASSVTSEPYNEQFF.